The 16 T cell receptor beta chains below come from one sample, sequenced in a study of blood T cell repertoires in COVID-19. Here immunoSEQ multiplex PCR was the method, and the copy in TCRdb shows in-frame clones only, minus some. Of around 330,000 clones listed, around 91% are singletons. Sequences were obtained from PBMCs or T cells enriched from blood (not recorded which). Receptor source: a woman in her 40s who had recovered from COVID-19.

The V gene is TRBV25-1, the J gene TRBJ1-5, with no clear D. Germline CDR1 MGHDK, CDR2 SYGVNS. Trimming removed 1 base from V and 5 bases from J, with 6 bases in between. The CDR3 consists of 13 residues. The CDR3 here is CASSESGDQPQHF. CDR3 DNA sequence: TGTGCCAGCAGTGAATCCGGGGATCAGCCCCAGCATTTT.

This chain joins TRBV18 and TRBJ2-1, with 8 bases aligning to TRBD2. V lost 6 bases, J lost 6 bases, and 4 bases stayed unmatched. This CDR3 comprises 13 residues. Germline V gene data show CDR1 as KGHSH and CDR2 as LQKENI. The CDR3 here is CASSVSGSNEQFF. CDR3 DNA sequence: TGTGCCAGCTCCGTGAGCGGGAGCAATGAGCAGTTCTTC.

This clone was seen only once. CDR3 bases: TGCAGCGTTGAAAGGGGATTCGGCTATGGCTACACCTTC. This encodes CSVERGFGYGYTF. The chain has TRBV29-1 and TRBJ1-2, with D tentatively TRBD1 (5 bases). This CDR3 contains 13 residues. Deletions cut 2 bases from V and 4 bases from J, with 11 bases between. From germline, CDR1 is SQVTM and CDR2 ANQGSEA.

V usage is TRBV5-5 and J usage is TRBJ2-7; TRBD1 matches 7 bases. The ends lost 4 bases at V and 0 bases at J; junction bases unmatched: 7. The CDR3 loop spans 15 amino acids. Looked up from germline, CDR1 is SGHKS and CDR2 is YYEKEE (reference sequence). The CDR3 reads CASSGWTGPSYEQYF. The CDR3 DNA sequence: TGTGCCAGCAGCGGATGGACAGGCCCCTCCTACGAGCAGTACTTC.

The chain links TRBV10-3 to TRBJ2-5, with TRBD1 matching 7 bases. The ends lost 6 bases at V and 1 base at J; junction bases unmatched: 8. The germline V gene has CDR1 ENHRY and CDR2 SYGVKD. The CDR3 loop spans 15 amino acids. The CDR3 coding sequence is TGTGCCATCAGGCCGGGACAGACTCTCCAAGAGACCCAGTACTTC. This gives the protein CAIRPGQTLQETQYF.

A few counts support this clone. The chain has TRBV2 and TRBJ2-7, with 9 bases fitting TRBD1. There are 17 residues in the CDR3. J lost 4 bases, V lost 5 bases, and 15 bases had no gene match. CDR1 SNHLY and CDR2 FYNNEI come from the germline V gene. For the CDR3, the DNA is TGTGCCAGCAGTTTTATCACAGGGGGCGGCTACCTTTACGAGCAGTACTTC. The encoded protein is CASSFITGGGYLYEQYF.

CDR3 loop: CASSFGTAEGGYTF. The DNA for the CDR3 is TGTGCCAGCAGTTTTGGGACAGCGGAAGGTGGCTACACCTTC. The V call is TRBV28, the J call TRBJ1-2, with 7 bases matching TRBD1. V shed 3 bases and J 7 bases; nucleotides not matched to a gene: 8. This CDR3 spans 14 amino acids. CDR1 is MDHEN, CDR2 SYDVKM, per germline.

The rearrangement uses TRBV15 and TRBJ2-7; the match to TRBD1 covers 9 bases. The germline V gene encodes CDR1 LNHNV and CDR2 YYDKDF (reference sequence). The CDR3 has 14 residues. Germline trimming cut 5 bases from V and 6 bases from J; bases unmatched to any gene: 8. CDR3 loop: CATSLRDRASEQYF. The CDR3 DNA follows: TGTGCCACCAGCCTCCGGGACAGGGCTTCCGAGCAGTACTTC.

The chain uses TRBV4-1 and TRBJ1-1; perhaps TRBD1 as D (6 bases). Deletions cut 1 base from V and 7 bases from J, with 13 bases between. Germline CDR1 reads MGHRA; CDR2 reads YSYEKL. The CDR3 is 14 residues long. This CDR3 reads CASSQADRIIEAFF. The CDR3 nucleotides read TGCGCCAGCAGCCAAGCCGACAGGATCATTGAAGCTTTCTTT.

The chain recombines TRBV6-1 with TRBJ2-7; 8 bases line up with TRBD1. The length of the CDR3 is 15 residues. Germline CDR1 is MNHNS and CDR2 is SASEGT. J was trimmed by 0 bases and V by 3 bases; bases with no gene match: 4. This CDR3 reads CASSEMGQASYEQYF. The CDR3 DNA reads TGTGCCAGCAGTGAGATGGGACAGGCCTCCTACGAGCAGTACTTC.

This clone was counted once. V is TRBV19 and J is TRBJ1-5; the match to TRBD1 covers 10 bases. Germline CDR1 is LNHDA and CDR2 is SQIVND (reference sequence). The CDR3 consists of 15 residues. V was pared by 3 bases and J by 2 bases, with 1 base of the junction left unmatched. CDR3 DNA sequence: TGTGCCAGTAGTATTGGGACAGGGGGCAATCAGCCCCAGCATTTT. It yields the protein CASSIGTGGNQPQHF.

The genes are TRBV13 and TRBJ1-4; 9 positions match TRBD1. The germline CDR1 and CDR2 sequences are PRHDT and FYEKMQ (reference sequence). The V and J ends lost 7 bases and 10 bases, in that order; junction bases with no gene match: 13. This CDR3 is built from 15 residues. CDR3 sequence reads: CASTRDRVQGGKLFF. The CDR3 region has the DNA TGTGCCAGCACCCGGGACAGGGTCCAGGGCGGAAAACTGTTTTTT. The variable domain in full, completed from reference TRBV13 and TRBJ1-4, reads AAGVIQSPRHLIKEKRETATLKCYPIPRHDTVYWYQQGPGQDPQFLISFYEKMQSDKGSIPDRFSAQQFSDYHSELNMSSLELGDSALYFCASTRDRVQGGKLFFGSGTQLSVL.

This sequence joins TRBV29-1 and TRBJ2-1; 10 bases line up with TRBD2. Germline V CDR1 and CDR2: SQVTM, ANQGSEA. This CDR3 is built from 12 residues. V trimming: 7 bases; J trimming: 10 bases; junction bases outside the gene matches: 7. The CDR3: CSAGLAEGEQFF. CDR3 coding DNA: TGCAGCGCTGGACTAGCGGAGGGGGAGCAGTTCTTC.

J is TRBJ2-1 and V is TRBV5-6, with 8 nucleotides matching TRBD2. V lost 4 bases, J lost 7 bases, and 7 bases stayed unmatched. This CDR3 is built from 14 residues. Germline lookup yields CDR1 SGHDT and CDR2 YYEEEE. The chain's CDR3 is CASSPGGSQNEQFF. The CDR3, as DNA: TGTGCCAGCAGCCCGGGAGGGTCCCAGAATGAGCAGTTCTTC.

The J gene is TRBJ2-7, the V gene TRBV3-1 (or the pseudogene TRBV3-2); D call uncertain. Trimming took off 1 base at V and 3 bases at J, with 13 bases between the two ends. The CDR3 consists of 15 residues. Germline values: CDR1 LGHDT, CDR2 YNNKEL (reference sequence). This CDR3 reads CASSQGPDLNYEQYF. CDR3 bases: TGTGCCAGCAGCCAAGGTCCCGATCTAAACTACGAGCAGTACTTC.

This clone has more than one count but fewer than ten. The chain employs TRBV28 and TRBJ2-3; 9 bases are a match to TRBD1. CDR3 length: 14 residues. The germline CDR1 and CDR2 sequences are MDHEN and SYDVKM. V lost 7 bases to trimming and J lost 9 bases; unmatched junction nucleotides: 11. The CDR3 DNA is TGTGCCAGCACCCCGGGACAGGGAGTTTGGACGCAGTATTTT. Residues: CASTPGQGVWTQYF.